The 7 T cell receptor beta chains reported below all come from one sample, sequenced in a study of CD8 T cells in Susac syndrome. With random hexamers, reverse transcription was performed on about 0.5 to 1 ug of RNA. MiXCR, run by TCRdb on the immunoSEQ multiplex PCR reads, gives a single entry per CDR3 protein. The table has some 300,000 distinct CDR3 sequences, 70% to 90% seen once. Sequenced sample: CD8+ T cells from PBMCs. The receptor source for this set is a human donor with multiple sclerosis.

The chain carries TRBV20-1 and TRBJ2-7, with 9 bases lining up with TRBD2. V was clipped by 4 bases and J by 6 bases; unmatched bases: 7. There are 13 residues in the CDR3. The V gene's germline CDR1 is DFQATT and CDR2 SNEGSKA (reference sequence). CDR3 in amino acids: CSAINSGSSEQYF. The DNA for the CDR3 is TGCAGTGCTATTAATAGCGGGAGTTCCGAGCAGTACTTC.

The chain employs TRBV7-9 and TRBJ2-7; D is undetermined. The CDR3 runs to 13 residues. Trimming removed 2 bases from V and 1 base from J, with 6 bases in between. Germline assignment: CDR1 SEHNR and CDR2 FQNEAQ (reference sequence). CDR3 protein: CASSLPASYEQYF. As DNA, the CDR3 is TGTGCCAGCAGCTTACCAGCGTCCTACGAGCAGTACTTC.

In nucleotides, the CDR3 is TGTGCCATCAGGGAGCCCACCGGGGAGCTGTTTTTT. This sequence encodes CAIREPTGELFF. The chain links TRBV10-3 to TRBJ2-2; D gene unclear. The V gene's germline CDR1 is ENHRY and CDR2 SYGVKD. V was pared by 6 bases and J by 4 bases, with 6 bases between. This CDR3 contains 12 residues.

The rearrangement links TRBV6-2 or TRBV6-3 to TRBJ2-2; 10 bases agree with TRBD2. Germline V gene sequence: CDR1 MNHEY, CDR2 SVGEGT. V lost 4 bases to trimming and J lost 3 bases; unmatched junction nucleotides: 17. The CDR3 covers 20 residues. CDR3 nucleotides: TGTGCCAGCAGTTTCTGGGGGTCTAGCGGGAGAAGCGAGGACACCGGGGAGCTGTTTTTT. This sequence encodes CASSFWGSSGRSEDTGELFF.

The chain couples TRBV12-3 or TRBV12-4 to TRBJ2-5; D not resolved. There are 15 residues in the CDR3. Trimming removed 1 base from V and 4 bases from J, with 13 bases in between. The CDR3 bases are TGTGCCAGCAGTTTAGTAGGTGTGGGCCGAGAGACCCAGTACTTC. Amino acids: CASSLVGVGRETQYF.

DNA for the CDR3: TGTGCCAGTAGTATTTTAGCGGGAGTCACAGATACGCAGTATTTT. This encodes CASSILAGVTDTQYF. The chain joins TRBV19 to TRBJ2-3; 9 positions agree with TRBD2. The CDR3 runs to 15 residues. V shed 3 bases and J 2 bases; nucleotides not matched to a gene: 3. Germline loops: CDR1 LNHDA, CDR2 SQIVND (reference sequence).

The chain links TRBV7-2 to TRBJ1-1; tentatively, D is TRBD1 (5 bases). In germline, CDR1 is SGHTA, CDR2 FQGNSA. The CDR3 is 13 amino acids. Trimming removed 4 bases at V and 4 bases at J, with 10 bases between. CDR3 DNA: TGTGCCAGCAGCTGGGGCAAGGTCACTGAAGCTTTCTTT. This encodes CASSWGKVTEAFF.